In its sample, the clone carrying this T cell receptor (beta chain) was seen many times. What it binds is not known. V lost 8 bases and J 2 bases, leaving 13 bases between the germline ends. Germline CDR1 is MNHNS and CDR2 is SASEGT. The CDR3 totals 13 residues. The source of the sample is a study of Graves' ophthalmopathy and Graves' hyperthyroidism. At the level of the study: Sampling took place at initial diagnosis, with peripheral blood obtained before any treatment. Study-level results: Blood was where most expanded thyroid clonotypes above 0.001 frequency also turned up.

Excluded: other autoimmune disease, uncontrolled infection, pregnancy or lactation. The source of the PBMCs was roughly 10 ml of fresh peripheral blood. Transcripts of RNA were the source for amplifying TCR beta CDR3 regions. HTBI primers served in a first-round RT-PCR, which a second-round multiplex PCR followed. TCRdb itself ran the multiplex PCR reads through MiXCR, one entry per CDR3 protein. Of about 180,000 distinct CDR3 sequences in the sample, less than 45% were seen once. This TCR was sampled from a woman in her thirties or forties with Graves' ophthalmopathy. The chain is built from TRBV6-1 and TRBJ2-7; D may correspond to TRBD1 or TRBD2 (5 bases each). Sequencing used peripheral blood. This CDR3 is CASAWDGAYEQYF. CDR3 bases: TGTGCCAGCGCATGGGACGGCGCCTACGAGCAGTACTTC.